This T cell receptor (beta chain) is from a study of T cell responses to AZD1222 COVID-19 vaccine. Assay used: immunoSEQ multiplex PCR; TCRdb lists only in-frame clones, some missing. This table holds about 180,000 clones, around nine tenths found once. V lost 0 bases to trimming and J lost 0 bases; unmatched junction nucleotides: 0. Germline CDR1 is SGHRS and CDR2 is YFSETQ. This CDR3 region has 15 residues. Findings and limits, study-wide: White British ancestry dominated among donors, who included more females, and clonal diversity was possibly underestimated. Spike regions recognized by vaccine-associated CD4 TCRs spanned the protein, led by 160-218 and 743-854.

About this clone itself: Its antigen remains unidentified.

This rearrangement joins TRBV5-1 to TRBJ1-5; 7 nucleotides line up with TRBD1. The TCR originated in an adult in good health. The input for sequencing was peripheral blood, taken on day 0 of AZD1222 vaccination. DNA for the CDR3: TGCGCCAGCAGCTTGGGACAGGGTAGCAATCAGCCCCAGCATTTT. It is translated as CASSLGQGSNQPQHF.